This T cell receptor beta chain was retrieved from a study of T cells in Graves' hyperthyroidism and ophthalmopathy. For the study at large: Specimen type is peripheral blood, collected at initial diagnosis prior to any treatment.

RNA transcripts gave rise to amplified TCR beta CDR3 regions. Initially, a first-round RT-PCR of the TCR CDR3 employed the HTBI primer set. MiXCR was run by TCRdb on the multiplex PCR reads, yielding one entry per CDR3 protein. The table lists under 700,000 distinct CDR3 sequences, around 17% of them singletons. This clonotype was detected many times. The target antigen is unknown. Study conclusions and caveats: It was a median around seven months before onset that the model predicted ophthalmopathy. Peripheral blood also featured most of the thyroid clonotypes expanded above 0.001.

Germline-derived CDR1 and CDR2 are SGHDN and FVKESK. This CDR3 is 16 amino acids long. With 1 base clipped from V and 4 bases from J, the junction kept 6 bases outside the gene matches. The sample comprised blood. The J gene is TRBJ2-1, the V gene TRBV14; 8 nucleotides align to TRBD2. The TCR originated in a woman younger than 35 with Graves' hyperthyroidism. Here the CDR3 reads CASSQGVQRGYNEQFF. The CDR3 DNA is TGTGCCAGCAGCCAAGGAGTCCAGCGGGGGTACAATGAGCAGTTCTTC.